Each of the 28 T cell receptor beta chains below was sequenced from the same sample in a study of blood T cell repertoires in COVID-19. Libraries were prepared by immunoSEQ multiplex PCR; TCRdb keeps only in-frame clonotypes and omits some of them. The data show fewer than 350,000 clones, under 90% seen once. The sample consisted of PBMCs or T cells enriched from blood (not recorded which). These receptors came from a woman in her thirties or forties who had recovered from COVID-19.

The CDR3 sequence is CASSRDRVYEQYF. The CDR3 nucleotides read TGTGCCAGCAGCAGGGACAGGGTATACGAGCAGTACTTC. This sequence joins TRBV21-1 and TRBJ2-7; TRBD1 reflects the table's D call only, with no check against the DNA. TRBV21-1 is shown as a pseudogene. CDR3 size: 13 residues.

The chain is built from TRBV6-5 and TRBJ1-1; 7 bases match TRBD1. CDR3 length: 12 residues. Germline loops: CDR1 MNHEY, CDR2 SVGAGI. The V gene end was trimmed by 2 bases and the J gene end by 11 bases; junction bases not matched to a gene: 5. The chain's CDR3 is CASSYDRDRAFF. DNA of the CDR3: TGTGCCAGCAGTTACGACAGGGATAGGGCTTTCTTT.

This chain joins TRBV9 and TRBJ2-3; D is undetermined. Germline assignment: CDR1 SGDLS and CDR2 YYNGEE. V lost 0 bases, J lost 11 bases, and 13 bases lay in between. The CDR3 is 13 residues long. This chain's CDR3 is CASSVEESLRQYF. CDR3 DNA: TGTGCCAGCAGCGTAGAAGAATCGCTACGGCAGTATTTT.

J is TRBJ1-2 and V is TRBV6-5; D gene uncertain. The CDR3 consists of 12 residues. Between the trimmed V and J ends, which lost 7 bases and 6 bases, there was a span of 12 bases. The germline CDR1 and CDR2 sequences are MNHEY and SVGAGI. Written as DNA, the CDR3 is TGTGCCAGCACCCCCCGAGAGAATGGCTACACCTTC. Translated: CASTPRENGYTF.

Here the CDR3 reads CASSESQVTYEQYF. Here the CDR3 DNA reads TGTGCCAGCAGTGAGTCTCAGGTTACCTACGAGCAGTACTTC. This chain links TRBV2 with TRBJ2-7, with no clear D. The CDR3 loop spans 14 amino acids. Trimming shortened V by 3 bases and J by 2 bases, and 11 bases separated the two germline ends. Germline CDR1 SNHLY, CDR2 FYNNEI.

The CDR3 region is CASSHRTGGERGEQFF. The CDR3 coding sequence is TGTGCCAGCAGCCACCGGACAGGGGGAGAGAGAGGTGAGCAGTTCTTC. The rearrangement links TRBV7-6 to TRBJ2-1, with TRBD1 identical over 10 bases. This CDR3 region has 16 residues. J lost 9 bases, V lost 5 bases, and 13 bases had no gene match. CDR1 and CDR2 (germline): SGHVS, FNYEAQ.

The V and J genes are TRBV7-9 and TRBJ1-5; D not certain. Trimming removed 2 bases from V and 0 bases from J, with 5 bases in between. The CDR3 extends over 14 amino acids. CDR1 SEHNR and CDR2 FQNEAQ come from the germline V gene (reference sequence). In DNA form, the CDR3 reads TGTGCCAGCAGCTTACGCGGTAGCAATCAGCCCCAGCATTTT. Translated, it gives CASSLRGSNQPQHF. Based on the CDR3 plus reference TRBV7-9 and TRBJ1-5, the full variable domain is DTGVSQNPRHKITKRGQNVTFRCDPISEHNRLYWYRQTLGQGPEFLTYFQNEAQLEKSRLLSDRFSAERPKGSFSTLEIQRTEQGDSAMYLCASSLRGSNQPQHFGDGTRLSIL.

The gene calls are TRBV6-2 or TRBV6-3 and TRBJ1-1; weak D call: TRBD1 (5 bases). The CDR3 loop spans 14 amino acids. The germline gives CDR1 MNHEY, CDR2 SVGEGT. V lost 2 bases and J 1 base, leaving 8 bases between the germline ends. CDR3 DNA: TGTGCCAGCAGTTACAGGAGGGGGAACACTGAAGCTTTCTTT. This translates into CASSYRRGNTEAFF.

V is TRBV7-2 and J is TRBJ2-7; 7 bases agree with TRBD2. CDR3 length: 17 residues. With V trimmed by 1 base and J by 4 bases, 13 bases remained unmatched. The V gene's germline CDR1 is SGHTA and CDR2 FQGNSA. The CDR3 here is CASSLGYGGGRGYEQYF. The CDR3 region has the DNA TGTGCCAGCAGCTTAGGATACGGCGGGGGAAGGGGATACGAGCAGTACTTC.

The CDR3 protein is CASSRTGFGYTF. In nucleotides, the CDR3 is TGTGCCAGCAGTCGGACAGGGTTTGGCTACACCTTC. V usage is TRBV3-1 (or the pseudogene TRBV3-2) and J usage is TRBJ1-2, with 8 nucleotides matching TRBD1. The germline V gene encodes CDR1 LGHDT and CDR2 YNNKEL (reference sequence). The junction had 4 bases not matched to a gene; V was cut back by 6 bases and J by 7 bases. There are 12 residues in the CDR3.

The CDR3: CASSPPGAGYRNTEAFF. The CDR3 region has the DNA TGTGCCAGCTCACCACCGGGGGCAGGGTATAGGAACACTGAAGCTTTCTTT. The chain recombines TRBV18 with TRBJ1-1; D possibly corresponds to TRBD1 (6 bases). V was trimmed by 0 bases and J by 1 base, leaving 15 bases between them. This CDR3 region has 17 residues. Germline loops: CDR1 KGHSH, CDR2 LQKENI.

The V and J genes are TRBV29-1 and TRBJ2-7, with TRBD2 matching 7 bases. V gave up 1 base and J gave up 5 bases; unmatched junction bases: 2. From germline, CDR1 is SQVTM and CDR2 ANQGSEA. The CDR3 contains 12 residues. The CDR3 reads CSVEGLADEQYF. The CDR3 DNA reads TGCAGCGTTGAAGGGCTAGCGGACGAGCAGTACTTC.

The V and J genes are TRBV27 and TRBJ1-1; possible D gene TRBD1, 6 bases. Trimming removed 2 bases from V and 10 bases from J, with 14 bases in between. The CDR3 covers 13 residues. Germline-derived CDR1 and CDR2 are MNHEY and SMNVEV (reference sequence). CDR3 nucleotides: TGTGCCAGCAGTTTAAACGGGGGGCAGGGAGCTTTCTTT. This gives the protein CASSLNGGQGAFF.

V and J are TRBV12-5 and TRBJ2-5; D possibly corresponds to TRBD2 (7 bases). Per germline, CDR1 LGHNT and CDR2 FRNRAP. V was clipped by 7 bases and J by 5 bases, with 17 bases between them. This CDR3 has 14 residues. CDR3 in amino acids: CASELAGARETQYF. The CDR3 DNA reads TGTGCTAGTGAACTCGCGGGGGCCCGTGAGACCCAGTACTTC.

This chain connects TRBV7-2 to TRBJ1-6; D is ambiguous. This CDR3 has 14 amino acids. Germline V gives CDR1 SGHTA, CDR2 FQGNSA. V was cut by 5 bases and J by 10 bases, with 15 bases left in between. CDR3 nucleotides: TGTGCCAGCAGCGTCCATCGGTCGAGGTCACCCCTCCACTTT. This translates into CASSVHRSRSPLHF.

This clone was detected a few times. The gene calls are TRBV27 and TRBJ2-1; D unresolved. V was clipped by 6 bases and J by 9 bases, with 12 bases between them. Per germline, CDR1 MNHEY and CDR2 SMNVEV (reference sequence). CDR3 length: 12 amino acids. The DNA of the CDR3 is TGTGCCAGCAGCTCGGAGTCGGGTGAGCAGTTCTTC. Encoded protein: CASSSESGEQFF.

The V and J genes are TRBV4-1 and TRBJ2-7; the match to TRBD2 covers 7 bases. The germline V gene encodes CDR1 MGHRA and CDR2 YSYEKL. V lost 4 bases, J lost 6 bases, and 12 bases stayed unmatched. This CDR3 has 15 amino acids. CDR3 sequence: CASSLSGASRGEQYF. For the CDR3, the DNA is TGCGCCAGCAGCCTGAGCGGGGCCTCGCGGGGCGAGCAGTACTTC.

J is TRBJ2-7 and V is TRBV5-1; possibly TRBD2 for D (5 bases). Trimming removed 0 bases from V and 7 bases from J, with 11 bases in between. Germline V lookup: CDR1 SGHRS, CDR2 YFSETQ. This CDR3 has 13 amino acids. This chain's CDR3 is CASSLEAGREQYF. In DNA form, the CDR3 reads TGCGCCAGCAGCTTGGAGGCGGGTCGAGAGCAGTACTTC.

This chain joins TRBV7-3 and TRBJ1-1, with 7 bases aligning to TRBD1. This CDR3 contains 14 residues. In germline, CDR1 is SGHTA, CDR2 FQGTGA. Trimming cost V 5 bases and J 1 base; bases outside gene matches: 4. As DNA, the CDR3 is TGTGCCAGCAGCCTCCGGGACAGGAACACTGAAGCTTTCTTT. Its translation is CASSLRDRNTEAFF.

This chain joins TRBV4-1 and TRBJ2-7; 7 nucleotides line up with TRBD2. The CDR3 has 13 amino acids. The ends lost 4 bases at V and 3 bases at J; junction bases unmatched: 3. Germline assignment: CDR1 MGHRA and CDR2 YSYEKL. The CDR3 loop reads CASSPAGIYEQYF. The CDR3 DNA follows: TGCGCCAGCAGCCCAGCGGGGATCTACGAGCAGTACTTC.

The chain recombines TRBV10-3 with TRBJ1-1; no clear D. CDR3 length: 12 residues. V lost 8 bases to trimming and J lost 3 bases, with 10 bases between them. CDR1 and CDR2 (germline): ENHRY, SYGVKD. CDR3 nucleotides: TGTGCCATCGCCCTAACGGACACTGAAGCTTTCTTT. Encoded protein: CAIALTDTEAFF.

The rearrangement uses TRBV15 and TRBJ2-3, with 11 nucleotides matching TRBD2. The V gene's germline CDR1 is LNHNV and CDR2 YYDKDF (reference sequence). The CDR3 contains 16 residues. V lost 0 bases to trimming and J lost 2 bases; unmatched junction nucleotides: 1. The DNA of the CDR3 is TGTGCCACCAGCAGAGAGACTAGCGGGGTCACAGATACGCAGTATTTT. It codes for CATSRETSGVTDTQYF.

This chain links TRBV27 with TRBJ1-2; possibly TRBD1 for D (6 bases). Trimming removed 0 bases from V and 6 bases from J, with 14 bases in between. The CDR3 loop spans 15 amino acids. Germline V CDR1 and CDR2: MNHEY, SMNVEV (reference sequence). DNA of the CDR3: TGTGCCAGCAGTTTATCCACCAACAGGGTTCATGGCTACACCTTC. Its translation: CASSLSTNRVHGYTF.

V usage is TRBV27 and J usage is TRBJ2-5, with 7 bases fitting TRBD1. V shed 7 bases and J 5 bases; nucleotides not matched to a gene: 7. The germline V gene has CDR1 MNHEY and CDR2 SMNVEV (reference sequence). This CDR3 is built from 13 residues. The CDR3 reads CASTPTGQETQYF. CDR3 DNA: TGTGCCAGCACCCCGACAGGGCAGGAGACCCAGTACTTC.

The count of this clone is one. V and J are TRBV7-3 and TRBJ1-1; D is unclear. From germline, CDR1 is SGHTA and CDR2 FQGTGA. There are 12 residues in the CDR3. The germline V and J ends were trimmed by 5 bases and 5 bases, with 9 bases remaining between them. The CDR3 protein is CASSQPGTEAFF. The CDR3 DNA is TGTGCCAGCAGCCAACCCGGGACTGAAGCTTTCTTT.

This clone was observed a single time. The V and J genes are TRBV9 and TRBJ2-7, with 13 nucleotides matching TRBD2. After removal of 0 bases from V and 2 bases from J, the junction contained 8 bases not matched to a gene. The CDR3 covers 18 residues. The germline V gene has CDR1 SGDLS and CDR2 YYNGEE. CDR3 loop: CASSVGMGLAGIPYEQYF. CDR3 sequence (DNA): TGTGCCAGCAGCGTAGGGATGGGACTAGCGGGAATTCCCTACGAGCAGTACTTC.

The rearrangement links TRBV6-5 to TRBJ1-2; TRBD1 aligns across 8 bases. The CDR3 contains 14 residues. Germline loops: CDR1 MNHEY, CDR2 SVGAGI. Unmatched junction bases numbered 4, after V lost 6 bases and J lost 1 base. The CDR3 DNA reads TGTGCCAGCAGGGAGACAGGGGTTAACTATGGCTACACCTTC. Amino acid sequence: CASRETGVNYGYTF.

This chain uses TRBV5-1 with TRBJ1-2; 9 bases are a match to TRBD1. The J segment lost 2 bases and the V segment lost 4 bases, leaving 6 bases of the junction unmatched. Germline V gene lookup returns CDR1 SGHRS and CDR2 YFSETQ. CDR3 length: 15 amino acids. The CDR3, as DNA: TGCGCCAGCAGCGATACCGGGACAGGGAACTATGGCTACACCTTC. Its protein product is CASSDTGTGNYGYTF.